This T cell receptor beta chain was identified during a study of CD8 T cells in Susac syndrome. Diagnostic criteria for definite or probable disease, in their recently defined form, were met by the patients with Susac syndrome. Random hexamers were used to reverse transcribe the RNA input (roughly 0.5 to 1 ug). TCRdb processed the immunoSEQ multiplex PCR reads anew with MiXCR; each CDR3 protein has one entry. The sample shows around 200,000 distinct CDR3 sequences, approximately 94% of them seen only once. For this clonotype: Its antigen remains unidentified.

Study-level results: The study admitted that it had a relatively small number of individuals in its TCR sequencing and HLA analysis. In Susac syndrome, CD4+ T cell repertoires lacked any clonal expansion.

The CDR3 spans 15 residues. V was pared by 4 bases and J by 5 bases, with 9 bases of the junction left unmatched. The germline V gene has CDR1 MNHEY and CDR2 SVGAGI. The sequenced material came from CD4+ T cells from PBMCs. This clonotype originated in a human donor with Susac syndrome. The chain is built from TRBV6-5 and TRBJ2-5; 8 bases are a match to TRBD1. DNA of the CDR3: TGTGCCAGCAGTTCCCTCGGACAGGGAAAGGAGACCCAGTACTTC. Translation: CASSSLGQGKETQYF.